The T cell receptor (beta chain) under discussion was sequenced for a study of blood T cells in healthy people across ages. Between the trimmed V and J ends, which lost 1 base and 7 bases, there was a span of 11 bases. The CDR3 extends over 13 amino acids. Germline V gene lookup returns CDR1 MGHRA and CDR2 YSYEKL. Sample-barcoded 5' priming and a J-beta primer mix drove a second PCR of 7 to 11 cycles. TCRdb redid the calling of the 5' RACE reads with MiXCR, one entry per CDR3 protein. The table includes 800,000 to 1,300,000 distinct CDR3 sequences, around 25% detected once. This clonotype was recorded a few times. The sample was also linked to a second study, of T cells of mothers and their children.

The origin of this receptor is a girl between 2 and 10 years old in good health. What was sequenced was blood. The V gene is TRBV4-1, the J gene TRBJ2-7; weak D call: TRBD1 (5 bases). The CDR3 sequence is CASSQVGVREQYF. The CDR3 DNA reads TGCGCCAGCAGCCAAGTAGGGGTGAGGGAGCAGTACTTC.